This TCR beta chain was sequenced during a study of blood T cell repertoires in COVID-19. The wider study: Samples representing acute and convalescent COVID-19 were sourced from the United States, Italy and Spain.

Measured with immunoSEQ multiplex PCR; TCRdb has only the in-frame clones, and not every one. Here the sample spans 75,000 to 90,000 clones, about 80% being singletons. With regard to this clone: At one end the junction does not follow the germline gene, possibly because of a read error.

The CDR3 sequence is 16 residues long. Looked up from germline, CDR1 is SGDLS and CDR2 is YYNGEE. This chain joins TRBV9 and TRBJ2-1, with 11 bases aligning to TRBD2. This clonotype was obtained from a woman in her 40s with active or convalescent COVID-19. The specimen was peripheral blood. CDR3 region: CASSGVLAGGYDEQFF. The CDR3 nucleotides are TGTGCCAGCAGCGGAGTCCTAGCGGGGGGCTACGATGAGCAGTTCTTC.